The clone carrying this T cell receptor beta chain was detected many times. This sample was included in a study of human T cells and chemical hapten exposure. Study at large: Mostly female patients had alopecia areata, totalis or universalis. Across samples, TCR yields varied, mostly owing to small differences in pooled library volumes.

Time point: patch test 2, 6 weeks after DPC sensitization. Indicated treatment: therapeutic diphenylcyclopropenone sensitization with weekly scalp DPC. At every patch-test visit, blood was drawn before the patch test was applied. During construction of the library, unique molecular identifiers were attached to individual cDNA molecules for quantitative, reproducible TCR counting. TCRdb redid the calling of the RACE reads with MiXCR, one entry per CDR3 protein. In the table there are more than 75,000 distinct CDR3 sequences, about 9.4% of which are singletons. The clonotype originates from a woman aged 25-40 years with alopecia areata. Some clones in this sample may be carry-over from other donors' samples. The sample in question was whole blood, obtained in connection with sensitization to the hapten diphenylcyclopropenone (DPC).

This CDR3 is CASSATSGSYNEQFF. DNA for the CDR3: TGTGCCAGCAGTGCCACTAGCGGATCCTACAATGAGCAGTTCTTC. This chain links TRBV6-1 with TRBJ2-1; 8 positions agree with TRBD2. The CDR3 consists of 15 residues. The V and J ends lost 4 bases and 1 base, in that order; junction bases with no gene match: 3. In germline, CDR1 is MNHNS, CDR2 SASEGT.